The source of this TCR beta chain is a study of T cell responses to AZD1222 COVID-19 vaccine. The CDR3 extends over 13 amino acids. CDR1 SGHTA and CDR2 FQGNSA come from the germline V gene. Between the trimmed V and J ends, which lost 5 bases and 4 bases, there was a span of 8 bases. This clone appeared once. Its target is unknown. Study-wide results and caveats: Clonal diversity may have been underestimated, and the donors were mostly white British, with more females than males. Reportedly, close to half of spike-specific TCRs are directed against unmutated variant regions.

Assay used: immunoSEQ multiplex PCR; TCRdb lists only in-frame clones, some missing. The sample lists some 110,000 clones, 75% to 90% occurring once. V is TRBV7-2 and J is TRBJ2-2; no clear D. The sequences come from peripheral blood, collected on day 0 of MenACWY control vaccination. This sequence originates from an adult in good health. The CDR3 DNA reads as TGTGCCAGCAGCCCCCTAGTCACCGGGGAGCTGTTTTTT. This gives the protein CASSPLVTGELFF.